A single T cell receptor (beta chain) is shown here with its context. The sample belongs to a study of blood T cell repertoires in COVID-19. Using immunoSEQ multiplex PCR, the repertoire was profiled, and TCRdb retains in-frame clones only, with some absent. The sample includes some 450,000 clones, around 88% of them seen just once. CDR1 is SQVTM, CDR2 ANQGSEA, per germline. The V gene lost 6 bases and the J gene lost 2 bases, with 7 bases spanning the gap. The CDR3 sequence is 11 residues long. The J gene is TRBJ2-5, the V gene TRBV29-1, with D possibly being TRBD2 (6 bases). The sequence came from a woman between 50 and 59 years old with COVID-19, enrolled during active disease. The sequenced sample consisted of peripheral blood. For the CDR3, the DNA is TGCAGCGTGGCGGGACAAGAGACCCAGTACTTC. This gives the protein CSVAGQETQYF.